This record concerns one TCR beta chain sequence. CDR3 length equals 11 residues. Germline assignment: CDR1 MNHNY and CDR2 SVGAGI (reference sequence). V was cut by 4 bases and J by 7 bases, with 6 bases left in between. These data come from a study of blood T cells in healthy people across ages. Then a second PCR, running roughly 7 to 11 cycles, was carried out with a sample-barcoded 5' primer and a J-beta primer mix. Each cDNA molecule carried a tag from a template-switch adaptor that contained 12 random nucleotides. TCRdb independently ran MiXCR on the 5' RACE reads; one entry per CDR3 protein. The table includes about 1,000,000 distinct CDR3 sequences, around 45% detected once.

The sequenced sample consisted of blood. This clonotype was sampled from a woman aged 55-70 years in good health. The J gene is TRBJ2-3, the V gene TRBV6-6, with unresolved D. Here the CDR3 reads CASSSSNTQYF. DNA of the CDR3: TGTGCCAGCAGTTCGAGTAATACGCAGTATTTT.